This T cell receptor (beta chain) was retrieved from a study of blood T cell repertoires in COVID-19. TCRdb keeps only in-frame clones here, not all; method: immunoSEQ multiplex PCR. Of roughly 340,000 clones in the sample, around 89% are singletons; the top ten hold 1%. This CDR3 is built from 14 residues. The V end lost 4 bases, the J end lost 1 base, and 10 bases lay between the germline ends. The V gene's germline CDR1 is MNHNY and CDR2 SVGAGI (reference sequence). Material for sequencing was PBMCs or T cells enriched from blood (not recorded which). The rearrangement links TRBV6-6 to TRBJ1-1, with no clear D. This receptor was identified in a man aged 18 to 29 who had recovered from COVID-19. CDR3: CASSFADKNTEAFF. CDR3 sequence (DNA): TGTGCCAGCAGTTTTGCCGACAAGAACACTGAAGCTTTCTTT.